The 31 T cell receptor beta chains reported below all come from one sample, sequenced in a study of T-cell reconstitution after alpha-beta-depleted transplantation in children (dated by TCRdb to 2016 to 2017). The library relied on PCR. The sample was run on an Illumina HiSeq 2500. Molecular barcoding was employed in the preparation of TCR libraries, with unique molecular identifiers being used to normalize TCRbeta repertoire quantification. TCRdb handled the public reads itself, with Q25 trimming in fastp and clone calling in MiXCR, and kept productive beta chains. Every distinct CDR3 protein forms one entry, paired with its most common genes and DNA. The sample table records about 540,000 distinct CDR3 sequences; 15% to 20% of these occur just once. Jointly, the top ten make up around 3.3% of the sample. Sequences were derived from PBMCs from the stem cell graft donor, sampled from the stem cell graft. The receptor source for this set is a human donor who donated a stem cell graft to a child with acute lymphoblastic leukemia.

This clonotype was picked up a small number of times. The chain joins TRBV5-1 to TRBJ2-1; unclear D gene. The CDR3 length is 17 residues. Trimming pared 4 bases from V and 7 bases from J, leaving 24 bases between. In germline, CDR1 is SGHRS, CDR2 YFSETQ. The CDR3, as DNA: TGCGCCAGCAGCCAAAAAAAAGACAACGTGGTCGTGAATGAGCAGTTCTTC. It translates to CASSQKKDNVVVNEQFF.

This clonotype was counted a few times. The V and J genes are TRBV6-1 and TRBJ1-4; TRBD1 aligns across 7 bases. CDR1 is MNHNS and CDR2 is SASEGT in the germline V gene. The CDR3 runs 15 residues. V gave up 6 bases and J gave up 7 bases; unmatched junction bases: 11. The CDR3 spells CASRTGQALGEKLFF. As DNA, the CDR3 is TGTGCCAGCAGAACAGGACAGGCACTGGGTGAAAAACTGTTTTTT.

The sample holds a few counts of this clonotype. The V call is TRBV11-1, the J call TRBJ2-7, with TRBD2 identical over 12 bases. There are 16 residues in the CDR3. The V gene end was trimmed by 4 bases and the J gene end by 4 bases; junction bases not matched to a gene: 8. Germline CDR1 SGHAT, CDR2 FQDESV (reference sequence). The CDR3 protein is CASSSETSGSLYEQYF. Here the CDR3 DNA reads TGTGCCAGCAGCTCGGAGACTAGCGGGAGCCTGTACGAGCAGTACTTC.

This chain uses TRBV9 with TRBJ2-3; the D gene is possibly TRBD2 (6 bases). V gave up 0 bases and J gave up 2 bases, with 13 bases separating them. Per the germline V gene, CDR1 is SGDLS and CDR2 is YYNGEE. This CDR3 has 16 amino acids. The CDR3 sequence: CASSVEASEFTDTQYF. CDR3 sequence (DNA): TGTGCCAGCAGCGTAGAGGCTAGCGAATTCACAGATACGCAGTATTTT.

This clonotype was seen more than once but under ten times. This rearrangement joins TRBV6-2 or TRBV6-3 to TRBJ2-1; D not resolved. V was cut by 5 bases and J by 6 bases, with 14 bases left in between. CDR3 length: 14 residues. Germline lookup yields CDR1 MNHEY and CDR2 SVGEGT. The CDR3 loop is CASSMSTWGNEQFF. The CDR3 nucleotides are TGTGCCAGCAGTATGTCTACTTGGGGCAATGAGCAGTTCTTC.

The chain joins TRBV6-5 to TRBJ1-2; no clear D gene. The CDR3 totals 15 residues. Germline V lookup: CDR1 MNHEY, CDR2 SVGAGI. V lost 0 bases, J lost 8 bases, and 16 bases lay in between. CDR3 amino acids: CASSYSGNNLGGYTF. In DNA form, the CDR3 reads TGTGCCAGCAGTTACTCGGGCAATAACCTAGGAGGCTACACCTTC.

This clonotype was detected ten times or more. This chain uses TRBV20-1 with TRBJ2-7; the match to TRBD1 covers 9 bases. The CDR3 runs to 14 residues. V dropped 6 bases and J dropped 0; count of bases not matched to a gene: 6. The V gene's germline CDR1 is DFQATT and CDR2 SNEGSKA (reference sequence). This CDR3 is CSAPGTGSSYEQYF. For the CDR3, the DNA is TGCAGTGCCCCCGGGACAGGGAGCTCCTACGAGCAGTACTTC.

This clonotype was counted only a few times. J is TRBJ1-1 and V is TRBV18, with D possibly TRBD1 on 6 matching bases. The CDR3 extends over 16 amino acids. V lost 1 base and J lost 1, with 13 bases in between. Looked up from germline, CDR1 is KGHSH and CDR2 is LQKENI. CDR3 sequence: CASSPLSGQKNTEAFF. The CDR3 DNA follows: TGTGCCAGCTCACCACTCTCTGGACAGAAGAACACTGAAGCTTTCTTT.

This sequence joins TRBV7-3 and TRBJ2-1; D is ambiguous. Trimming took off 3 bases at V and 0 bases at J, with 9 bases between the two ends. This CDR3 is 15 amino acids long. Looked up from germline, CDR1 is SGHTA and CDR2 is FQGTGA. CDR3 coding DNA: TGTGCCAGCAGCTTTAACCCTAACTCCTACAATGAGCAGTTCTTC. Its translation is CASSFNPNSYNEQFF.

This chain connects TRBV27 to TRBJ2-7, with TRBD1 as a possible D gene (7 bases). The germline V gene encodes CDR1 MNHEY and CDR2 SMNVEV (reference sequence). Trimming cost V 3 bases and J 5 bases, with 17 bases left between them. The CDR3 totals 15 residues. CDR3 sequence: CASSFFIRGVDEQYF. The CDR3 DNA reads TGTGCCAGCAGTTTTTTTATCAGGGGGGTCGACGAGCAGTACTTC.

This clonotype was observed a few times. This chain links TRBV10-3 with TRBJ2-3, with TRBD2 matching 14 bases. The trim removed 4 bases at V and 7 bases at J, leaving 10 bases unmatched. This CDR3 contains 17 residues. Germline CDR1 and CDR2: ENHRY and SYGVKD. Here the CDR3 DNA reads TGTGCCATCAGTGGAAATCCGGGACTAGCGGGAGTATATACGCAGTATTTT. As protein: CAISGNPGLAGVYTQYF.

The rearrangement joins TRBV5-1 to TRBJ2-7, with TRBD1 matching over 8 bases. Germline V gene lookup returns CDR1 SGHRS and CDR2 YFSETQ. V was clipped by 7 bases and J by 2 bases; unmatched bases: 2. The CDR3 totals 12 residues. Here the CDR3 reads CASADRAYEQYF. The CDR3 coding sequence is TGCGCCAGCGCGGACAGGGCCTACGAGCAGTACTTC.

The V and J genes are TRBV12-3 or TRBV12-4 and TRBJ1-2; a possible D gene is TRBD1 (5 bases). The CDR3 spans 12 residues. V dropped 8 bases and J dropped 8 bases, with 15 bases sitting between them. The CDR3 DNA sequence: TGTGCCAGCGCCCTCGGGGGTGAAGGCTACACCTTC. Residues: CASALGGEGYTF.

This clonotype showed up just a few times. This chain joins TRBV4-1 and TRBJ2-3; 12 bases align to TRBD2. This CDR3 has 16 amino acids. CDR1 and CDR2 from the germline V gene are MGHRA and YSYEKL. J was trimmed by 4 bases and V by 4 bases; bases with no gene match: 6. Here the CDR3 reads CASSPERLAGADTQYF. The CDR3 coding sequence is TGCGCCAGCAGCCCAGAGCGACTAGCGGGAGCAGATACGCAGTATTTT.

The V gene is TRBV5-1, the J gene TRBJ2-5, with 10 nucleotides matching TRBD2. From germline, CDR1 is SGHRS and CDR2 YFSETQ. The CDR3 has 16 amino acids. J was trimmed by 3 bases and V by 1 base; bases with no gene match: 6. The DNA for the CDR3 is TGCGCCAGCAGCTTGTTCAGCGGGAGGGGCGAAGAGACCCAGTACTTC. This gives the protein CASSLFSGRGEETQYF. Supplemented by reference TRBV5-1 and TRBJ2-5, the full variable domain reads KAGVTQTPRYLIKTRGQQVTLSCSPISGHRSVSWYQQTPGQGLQFLFEYFSETQRNKGNFPGRFSGRQFSNSRSEMNVSTLELGDSALYLCASSLFSGRGEETQYFGPGTRLLVL.

The table lists this clonotype with a few counts. This chain joins TRBV12-3 or TRBV12-4 and TRBJ2-1; D remains unclear. V shed 2 bases and J shed 3 bases, with 17 bases lying between them. The CDR3 consists of 17 residues. The CDR3 protein is CASSLSPTHILYNEQFF. Written as DNA, the CDR3 is TGTGCCAGCAGTTTAAGCCCGACACATATTCTCTACAATGAGCAGTTCTTC.

The CDR3 DNA reads TGTGCCAGCAGTTTGAGAGCGTTCATGAACACTGAAGCTTTCTTT. Its protein product is CASSLRAFMNTEAFF. V is TRBV12-3 or TRBV12-4 and J is TRBJ1-1; D gene uncertain. V was clipped by 3 bases and J by 0 bases, with 11 bases between them. The CDR3 consists of 15 residues.

This clonotype was counted between two and nine times. V gene TRBV11-2 combines with J gene TRBJ1-4; 7 bases fit TRBD1. This CDR3 region has 15 residues. Germline CDR1 SGHAT, CDR2 FQNNGV. J was trimmed by 5 bases and V by 4 bases; bases with no gene match: 7. CDR3: CASSSDRVPNEKLFF. CDR3 coding DNA: TGTGCCAGCAGCTCTGACAGGGTTCCGAATGAAAAACTGTTTTTT.

V is TRBV15 and J is TRBJ2-5; D is unclear. Germline-derived CDR1 and CDR2 are LNHNV and YYDKDF (reference sequence). V gave up 0 bases and J gave up 2 bases, with 10 bases separating them. The CDR3 runs to 15 residues. DNA for the CDR3: TGTGCCACCAGCAGAGATCTCCAGAGTCAAGAGACCCAGTACTTC. It is translated as CATSRDLQSQETQYF.

This clonotype was seen a handful of times. The J gene is TRBJ1-1, the V gene TRBV30; no firm D call. The CDR3 extends over 15 amino acids. Germline CDR1 is GTSNPN and CDR2 is SVGIG (reference sequence). The CDR3 DNA is TGTGCTAGGCCCGTAAGCAACTTTATGAACACTGAAGCTTTCTTT. It encodes CARPVSNFMNTEAFF.

This sequence joins TRBV15 and TRBJ2-7, with TRBD1 identical over 8 bases. This CDR3 has 15 residues. V shed 1 base, J shed 9 bases, and the junction held 11 bases outside the gene matches. CDR1 LNHNV and CDR2 YYDKDF come from the germline V gene (reference sequence). CDR3 amino acids: CATSRVGSLGQVQYF. The CDR3 DNA reads as TGTGCCACCAGCAGAGTAGGCAGTTTGGGACAGGTGCAGTACTTC.

V and J are TRBV4-2 and TRBJ2-7, with TRBD1 matching 8 bases. V lost 0 bases and J lost 3; bases outside the gene matches: 7. The CDR3 totals 16 residues. Germline values: CDR1 LGHNA, CDR2 YNFKEQ. The CDR3: CASSQDFDRGFYEQYF. CDR3 in DNA: TGTGCCAGCAGCCAAGATTTCGACAGGGGATTCTACGAGCAGTACTTC.

This clonotype turned up a few times. The genes are TRBV6-4 and TRBJ2-7; 8 nucleotides line up with TRBD2. Looked up from germline, CDR1 is MRHNA and CDR2 is SNTAGT. Trimming cost V 2 bases and J 5 bases; bases outside gene matches: 8. There are 15 residues in the CDR3. CDR3: CASSDRAGVRDEQYF. CDR3 bases: TGTGCCAGCAGTGACCGAGCGGGAGTCCGGGACGAGCAGTACTTC.

This clonotype turned up a few times. The genes are TRBV20-1 and TRBJ1-1, with D unclear. The germline V and J ends were trimmed by 5 bases and 3 bases, with 13 bases remaining between them. The V gene's germline CDR1 is DFQATT and CDR2 SNEGSKA (reference sequence). The CDR3 runs to 13 residues. In DNA, the CDR3 is TGCAGTGCTTCTCACCCAGAGGACACTGAAGCTTTCTTT. Its protein product is CSASHPEDTEAFF.

The V and J genes are TRBV7-9 and TRBJ2-3; TRBD2 is a possible D gene (6 bases). The CDR3 runs 15 residues. V gave up 1 base and J gave up 4 bases, with 12 bases separating them. CDR1 and CDR2 (germline): SEHNR, FQNEAQ (reference sequence). The CDR3, as DNA: TGTGCCAGCAGCTTAGAAGCCCTAGCGTCAGATACGCAGTATTTT. Its translation: CASSLEALASDTQYF.

The CDR3 sequence is CASSHRSGAGANVLTF. The CDR3 DNA follows: TGTGCCAGCAGCCATAGGTCGGGGGCTGGGGCCAACGTCCTGACTTTC. The gene calls are TRBV3-1 and TRBJ2-6, with TRBD2 as a possible D gene (6 bases). The CDR3 runs 16 residues. Per germline, CDR1 LGHDT and CDR2 YNNKEL (reference sequence). Trimming cost V 3 bases and J 2 bases, with 11 bases left between them.

The chain couples TRBV12-3 or TRBV12-4 to TRBJ1-4, with 8 positions matching TRBD1. V lost 4 bases to trimming and J lost 8 bases; unmatched junction nucleotides: 18. The CDR3 is 18 amino acids. The DNA of the CDR3 is TGTGCCAGCAGTTCCCTTTTCGTGAGTGCAGGGGGCAGCGAAAAACTGTTTTTT. Its translation: CASSSLFVSAGGSEKLFF.

This clonotype was counted a few times. The gene calls are TRBV7-2 and TRBJ2-7; D is uncertain. The CDR3 loop spans 11 amino acids. Germline lookup yields CDR1 SGHTA and CDR2 FQGNSA. Trimming pared 4 bases from V and 5 bases from J, leaving 6 bases between. The CDR3 coding sequence is TGTGCCAGCAGCTACTATGACGAGCAGTACTTC. It is translated as CASSYYDEQYF.

This clonotype was seen more than once but under ten times. The rearrangement joins TRBV5-1 to TRBJ1-2; perhaps TRBD1 as D (6 bases). The CDR3 runs 16 residues. Germline lookup yields CDR1 SGHRS and CDR2 YFSETQ. The ends were cut back, 1 base at V and 8 bases at J, with 21 bases in the middle. The CDR3 region is CASSLITGRVSGGYTF. CDR3 nucleotides: TGCGCCAGCAGCTTGATCACAGGGAGAGTTTCAGGGGGCTACACCTTC.

Here the CDR3 reads CASSLGSGSGNTIYF. The DNA of the CDR3 is TGCGCCAGCAGCTTGGGGTCGGGCTCTGGAAACACCATATATTTT. V gene TRBV5-1 combines with J gene TRBJ1-3; unclear D gene. V gave up 0 bases and J gave up 0 bases, with 7 bases separating them. The CDR3 sequence is 15 residues long. Germline values: CDR1 SGHRS, CDR2 YFSETQ. The variable domain in full, with the rest retrieved from reference TRBV5-1 and TRBJ1-3, is KAGVTQTPRYLIKTRGQQVTLSCSPISGHRSVSWYQQTPGQGLQFLFEYFSETQRNKGNFPGRFSGRQFSNSRSEMNVSTLELGDSALYLCASSLGSGSGNTIYFGEGSWLTVV.

This chain connects TRBV5-1 to TRBJ2-1, with 15 bases matching TRBD2. The germline CDR1 and CDR2 sequences are SGHRS and YFSETQ. Trimming took 4 bases from V and 2 from J; bases not matched to a gene: 10. The CDR3 length is 19 residues. The CDR3 spells CASSEAGLAGGIAYNEQFF. CDR3 sequence (DNA): TGCGCCAGCAGCGAGGCCGGACTAGCGGGAGGGATCGCCTACAATGAGCAGTTCTTC.